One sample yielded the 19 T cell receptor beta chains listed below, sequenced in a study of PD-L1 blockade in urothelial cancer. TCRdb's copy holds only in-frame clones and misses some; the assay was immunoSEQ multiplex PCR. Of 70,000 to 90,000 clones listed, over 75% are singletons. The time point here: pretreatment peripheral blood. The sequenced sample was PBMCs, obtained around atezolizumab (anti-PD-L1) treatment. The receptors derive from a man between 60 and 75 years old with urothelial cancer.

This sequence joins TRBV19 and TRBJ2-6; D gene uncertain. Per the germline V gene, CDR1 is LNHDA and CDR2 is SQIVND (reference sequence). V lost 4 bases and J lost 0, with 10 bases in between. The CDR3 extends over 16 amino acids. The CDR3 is CASSRNPSSGANVLTF. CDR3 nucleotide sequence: TGTGCCAGTAGTAGAAACCCCAGCTCTGGGGCCAACGTCCTGACTTTC.

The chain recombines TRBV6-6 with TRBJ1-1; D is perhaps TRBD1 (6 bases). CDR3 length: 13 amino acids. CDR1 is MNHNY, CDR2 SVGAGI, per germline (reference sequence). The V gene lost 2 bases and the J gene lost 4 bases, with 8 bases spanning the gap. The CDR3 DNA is TGTGCCAGCAGTTACGCGGGGGCCACTGAAGCTTTCTTT. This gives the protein CASSYAGATEAFF.

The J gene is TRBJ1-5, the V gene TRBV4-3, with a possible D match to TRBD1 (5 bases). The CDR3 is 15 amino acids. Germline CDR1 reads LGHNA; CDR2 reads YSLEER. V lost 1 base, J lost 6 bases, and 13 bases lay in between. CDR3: CASSQVAGRGQPQHF. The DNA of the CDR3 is TGCGCCAGCAGCCAAGTGGCAGGGAGGGGTCAGCCCCAGCATTTT.

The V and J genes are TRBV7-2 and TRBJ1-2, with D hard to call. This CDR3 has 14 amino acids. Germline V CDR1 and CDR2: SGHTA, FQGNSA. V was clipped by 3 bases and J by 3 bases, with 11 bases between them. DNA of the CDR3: TGTGCCAGCAGCTTTGACCTGCGGGACTATGGCTACACCTTC. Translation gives CASSFDLRDYGYTF. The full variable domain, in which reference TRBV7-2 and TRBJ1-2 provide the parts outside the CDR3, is GAGVSQSPSNKVTEKGKDVELRCDPISGHTALYWYRQSLGQGLEFLIYFQGNSAPDKSGLPSDRFSAERTGGSVSTLTIQRTQQEDSAVYLCASSFDLRDYGYTFGSGTRLTVV.

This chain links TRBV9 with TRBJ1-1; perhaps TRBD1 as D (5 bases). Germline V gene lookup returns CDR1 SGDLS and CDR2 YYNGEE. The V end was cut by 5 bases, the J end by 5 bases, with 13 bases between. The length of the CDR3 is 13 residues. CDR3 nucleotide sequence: TGTGCCAGCAGACCTCCCGGGGGGACTGAAGCTTTCTTT. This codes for CASRPPGGTEAFF.

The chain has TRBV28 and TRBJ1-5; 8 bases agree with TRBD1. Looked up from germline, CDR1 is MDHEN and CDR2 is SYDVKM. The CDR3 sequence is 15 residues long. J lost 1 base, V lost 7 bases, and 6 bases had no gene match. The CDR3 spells CASKTGGGSNQPQHF. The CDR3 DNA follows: TGTGCCAGCAAAACAGGGGGGGGGAGCAATCAGCCCCAGCATTTT.

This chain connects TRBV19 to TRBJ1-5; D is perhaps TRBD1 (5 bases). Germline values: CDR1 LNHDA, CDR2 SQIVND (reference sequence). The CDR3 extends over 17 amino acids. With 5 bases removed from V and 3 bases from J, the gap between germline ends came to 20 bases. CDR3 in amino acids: CASSRTSGGRINQPQHF. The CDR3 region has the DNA TGTGCCAGTAGTCGTACTTCGGGGGGAAGGATCAATCAGCCCCAGCATTTT.

The CDR3 spells CASYREPVETQYF. The CDR3 DNA is TGTGCCAGCTACCGAGAGCCCGTGGAGACCCAGTACTTC. The V call is TRBV6-5, the J call TRBJ2-5; no firm D call. From germline, CDR1 is MNHEY and CDR2 SVGAGI. The V and J ends lost 8 bases and 5 bases respectively, with 15 bases between them. CDR3 length: 13 amino acids.

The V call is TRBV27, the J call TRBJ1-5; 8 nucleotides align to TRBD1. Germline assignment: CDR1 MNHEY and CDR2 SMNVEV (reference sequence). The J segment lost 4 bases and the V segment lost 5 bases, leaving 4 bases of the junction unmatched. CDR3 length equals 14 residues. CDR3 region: CASSPDRVNQPQHF. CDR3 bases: TGTGCCAGCAGTCCGGACAGGGTGAATCAGCCCCAGCATTTT.

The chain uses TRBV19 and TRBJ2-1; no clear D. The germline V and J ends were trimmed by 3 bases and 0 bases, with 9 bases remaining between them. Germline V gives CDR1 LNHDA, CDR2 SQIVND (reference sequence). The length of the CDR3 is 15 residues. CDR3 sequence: CASSIEQFSYNEQFF. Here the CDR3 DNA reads TGTGCCAGTAGTATTGAACAGTTCTCCTACAATGAGCAGTTCTTC.

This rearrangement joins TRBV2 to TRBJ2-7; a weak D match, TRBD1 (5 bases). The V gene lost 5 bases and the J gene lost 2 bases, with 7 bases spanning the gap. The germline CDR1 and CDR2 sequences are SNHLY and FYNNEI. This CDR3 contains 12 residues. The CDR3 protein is CASSLQAYEQYF. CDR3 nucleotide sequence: TGTGCCAGCAGTTTACAGGCCTACGAGCAGTACTTC.

The CDR3 spells CASSEPGKGSGGEQYF. The CDR3 region has the DNA TGTGCCAGCAGCGAGCCAGGTAAGGGTTCGGGGGGGGAGCAGTACTTC. The chain joins TRBV9 to TRBJ2-7; 8 bases agree with TRBD2. The germline CDR1 and CDR2 sequences are SGDLS and YYNGEE. With 3 bases clipped from V and 7 bases from J, the junction kept 15 bases outside the gene matches. This CDR3 spans 16 amino acids.

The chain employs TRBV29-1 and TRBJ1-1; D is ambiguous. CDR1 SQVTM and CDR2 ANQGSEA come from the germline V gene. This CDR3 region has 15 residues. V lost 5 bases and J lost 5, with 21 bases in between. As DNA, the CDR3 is TGCAGCGTTTCATTTGGATTGGACCGGAGGACTGAAGCTTTCTTT. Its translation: CSVSFGLDRRTEAFF. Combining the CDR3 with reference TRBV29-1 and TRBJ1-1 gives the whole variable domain SAVISQKPSRDICQRGTSLTIQCQVDSQVTMMFWYRQQPGQSLTLIATANQGSEATYESGFVIDKFPISRPNLTFSTLTVSNMSPEDSSIYLCSVSFGLDRRTEAFFGQGTRLTVV.

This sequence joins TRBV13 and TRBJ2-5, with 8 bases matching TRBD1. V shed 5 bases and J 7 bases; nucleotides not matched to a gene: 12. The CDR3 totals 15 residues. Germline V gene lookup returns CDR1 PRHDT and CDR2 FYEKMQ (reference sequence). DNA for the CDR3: TGTGCCAGCAGCAGTAGACAGGGGATACGGGGGACCCAGTACTTC. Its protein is CASSSRQGIRGTQYF. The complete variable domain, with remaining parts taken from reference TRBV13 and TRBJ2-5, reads AAGVIQSPRHLIKEKRETATLKCYPIPRHDTVYWYQQGPGQDPQFLISFYEKMQSDKGSIPDRFSAQQFSDYHSELNMSSLELGDSALYFCASSSRQGIRGTQYFGPGTRLLVL.

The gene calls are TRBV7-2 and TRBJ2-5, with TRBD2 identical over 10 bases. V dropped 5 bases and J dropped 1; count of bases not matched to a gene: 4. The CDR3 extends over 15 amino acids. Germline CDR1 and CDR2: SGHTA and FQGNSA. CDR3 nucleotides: TGTGCCAGCAGCCGGACTAGCGGAACCCAAGAGACCCAGTACTTC. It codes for CASSRTSGTQETQYF.

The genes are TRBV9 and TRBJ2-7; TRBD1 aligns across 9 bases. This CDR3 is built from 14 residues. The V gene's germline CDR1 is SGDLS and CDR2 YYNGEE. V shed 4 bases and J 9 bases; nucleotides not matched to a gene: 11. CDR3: CASSPGTGMVVQYF. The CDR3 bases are TGTGCCAGCAGCCCCGGGACAGGGATGGTGGTGCAGTACTTC.

The CDR3 loop is CASSFWTASNYGYTF. The CDR3 DNA is TGCGCCAGCAGCTTCTGGACTGCCTCTAACTATGGCTACACCTTC. J is TRBJ1-2 and V is TRBV5-1, with unresolved D. V shed 2 bases and J shed 0 bases, with 11 bases lying between them. Germline assignment: CDR1 SGHRS and CDR2 YFSETQ. This CDR3 is 15 amino acids long. Complete variable domain (other parts from reference TRBV5-1 and TRBJ1-2): KAGVTQTPRYLIKTRGQQVTLSCSPISGHRSVSWYQQTPGQGLQFLFEYFSETQRNKGNFPGRFSGRQFSNSRSEMNVSTLELGDSALYLCASSFWTASNYGYTFGSGTRLTVV.

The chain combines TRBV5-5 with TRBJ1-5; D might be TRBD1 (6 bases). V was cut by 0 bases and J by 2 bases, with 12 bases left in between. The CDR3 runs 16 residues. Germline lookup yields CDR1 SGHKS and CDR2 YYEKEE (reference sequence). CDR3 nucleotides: TGTGCCAGCAGCTTGGGTGGGGGGGGCGGCAATCAGCCCCAGCATTTT. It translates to CASSLGGGGGNQPQHF.

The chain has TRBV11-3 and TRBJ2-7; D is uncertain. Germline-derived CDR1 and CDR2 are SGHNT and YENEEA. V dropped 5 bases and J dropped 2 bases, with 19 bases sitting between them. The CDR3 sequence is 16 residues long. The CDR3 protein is CASSPPRRGRPYEQYF. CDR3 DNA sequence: TGTGCCAGCAGCCCCCCTAGGAGAGGCCGGCCCTACGAGCAGTACTTC. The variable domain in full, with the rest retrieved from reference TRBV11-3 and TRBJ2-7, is EAGVVQSPRYKIIEKKQPVAFWCNPISGHNTLYWYLQNLGQGPELLIRYENEEAVDDSQLPKDRFSAERLKGVDSTLKIQPAELGDSAVYLCASSPPRRGRPYEQYFGPGTRLTVT.